This TCR beta chain came from a study of control samples from healthy donors and cancer patients. The germline CDR1 and CDR2 sequences are LGHNT and FRNRAP. V trimming: 7 bases; J trimming: 0 bases; junction bases outside the gene matches: 5. This CDR3 is built from 15 residues. TCRdb keeps only in-frame clones here, not all; method: immunoSEQ multiplex PCR. This table has about 44,000 clones, about 89% appearing once. The rearrangement uses TRBV12-5 and TRBJ2-7; 11 bases match TRBD2. Sequencing used PBMCs. The source of this sequence is a woman aged 60-75 years with lung cancer. CDR3 loop: CASVRLAGLSYEQYF. The CDR3 DNA reads as TGTGCTAGTGTTCGACTAGCGGGACTCTCCTACGAGCAGTACTTC.